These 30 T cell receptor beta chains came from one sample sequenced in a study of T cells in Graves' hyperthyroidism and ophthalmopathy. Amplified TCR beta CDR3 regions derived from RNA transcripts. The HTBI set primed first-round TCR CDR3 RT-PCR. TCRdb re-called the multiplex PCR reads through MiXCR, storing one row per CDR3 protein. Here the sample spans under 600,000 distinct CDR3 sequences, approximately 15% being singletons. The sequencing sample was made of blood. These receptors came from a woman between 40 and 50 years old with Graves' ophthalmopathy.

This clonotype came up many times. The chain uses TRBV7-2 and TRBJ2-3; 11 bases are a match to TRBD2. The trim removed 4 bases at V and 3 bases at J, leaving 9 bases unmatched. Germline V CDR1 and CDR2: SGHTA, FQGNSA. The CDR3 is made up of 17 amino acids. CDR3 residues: CASSSIVAGGLTDTQYF. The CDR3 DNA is TGTGCCAGCAGCTCGATTGTAGCGGGGGGGCTGACAGATACGCAGTATTTT.

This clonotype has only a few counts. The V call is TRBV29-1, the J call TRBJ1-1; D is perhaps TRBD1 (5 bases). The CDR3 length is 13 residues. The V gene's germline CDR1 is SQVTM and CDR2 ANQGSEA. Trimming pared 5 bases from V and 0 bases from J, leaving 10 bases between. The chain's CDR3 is CSVKGHMNTEAFF. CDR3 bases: TGCAGCGTTAAAGGACACATGAACACTGAAGCTTTCTTT.

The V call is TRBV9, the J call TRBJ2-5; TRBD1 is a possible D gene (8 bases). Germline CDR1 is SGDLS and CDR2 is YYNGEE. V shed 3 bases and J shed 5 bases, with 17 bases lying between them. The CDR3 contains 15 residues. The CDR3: CASSEQGGGGETQYF. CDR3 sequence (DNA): TGTGCCAGCAGCGAACAGGGGGGAGGGGGGGAGACCCAGTACTTC.

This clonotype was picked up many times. The CDR3 DNA reads as TGTGCCATCAGGATCGACAGAATGAACACTGAAGCTTTCTTT. This encodes CAIRIDRMNTEAFF. This sequence joins TRBV10-3 and TRBJ1-1; a weak D match, TRBD1 (5 bases). CDR3 length equals 14 residues. Germline values: CDR1 ENHRY, CDR2 SYGVKD. The V and J ends lost 6 bases and 0 bases respectively, with 11 bases between them.

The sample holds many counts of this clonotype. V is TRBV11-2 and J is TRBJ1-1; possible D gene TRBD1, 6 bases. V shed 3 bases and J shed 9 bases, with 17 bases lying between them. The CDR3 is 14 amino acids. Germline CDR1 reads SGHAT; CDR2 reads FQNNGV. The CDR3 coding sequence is TGTGCCAGCAGCTTCGAAGAGGGGGTTCCGCAAGCTTTCTTT. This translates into CASSFEEGVPQAFF. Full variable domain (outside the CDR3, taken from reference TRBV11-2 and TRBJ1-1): EAGVAQSPRYKIIEKRQSVAFWCNPISGHATLYWYQQILGQGPKLLIQFQNNGVVDDSQLPKDRFSAERLKGVDSTLKIQPAKLEDSAVYLCASSFEEGVPQAFFGQGTRLTVV.

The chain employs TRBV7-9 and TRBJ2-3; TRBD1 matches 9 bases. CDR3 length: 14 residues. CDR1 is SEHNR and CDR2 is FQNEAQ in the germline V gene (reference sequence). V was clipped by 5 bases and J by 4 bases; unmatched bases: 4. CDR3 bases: TGTGCCAGCAGCGCGACAGGGGGGGCAGATACGCAGTATTTT. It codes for CASSATGGADTQYF.

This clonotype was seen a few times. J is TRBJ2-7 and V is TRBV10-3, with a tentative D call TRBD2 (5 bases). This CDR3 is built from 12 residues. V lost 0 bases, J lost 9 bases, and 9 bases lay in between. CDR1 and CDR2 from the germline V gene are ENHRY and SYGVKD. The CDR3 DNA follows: TGTGCCATCAGTGAGTCCTCGGAGGTGCAGTACTTC. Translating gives CAISESSEVQYF.

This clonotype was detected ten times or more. The CDR3 reads CASRDSPYGYTF. The CDR3 coding sequence is TGTGCCAGCAGGGACAGTCCTTATGGCTACACCTTC. The V and J genes are TRBV6-1 and TRBJ1-2; D might be TRBD1 (6 bases). Per the germline V gene, CDR1 is MNHNS and CDR2 is SASEGT. V was shortened by 6 bases and J by 5 bases, with 10 bases between the two germline ends. This CDR3 comprises 12 residues.

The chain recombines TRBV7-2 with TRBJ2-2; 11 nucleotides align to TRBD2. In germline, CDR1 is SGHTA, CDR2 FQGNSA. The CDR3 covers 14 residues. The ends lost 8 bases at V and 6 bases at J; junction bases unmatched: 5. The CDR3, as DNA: TGTGCCAGCGGTTTTAGCGGGAGGGCCGGGGAGCTGTTTTTT. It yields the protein CASGFSGRAGELFF.

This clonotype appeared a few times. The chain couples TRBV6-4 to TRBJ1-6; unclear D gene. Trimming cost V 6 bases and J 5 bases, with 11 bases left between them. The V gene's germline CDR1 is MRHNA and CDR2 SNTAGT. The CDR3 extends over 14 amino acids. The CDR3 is CASRLQPDNSPLHF. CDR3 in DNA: TGTGCCAGCAGACTACAGCCTGATAATTCACCCCTCCACTTT.

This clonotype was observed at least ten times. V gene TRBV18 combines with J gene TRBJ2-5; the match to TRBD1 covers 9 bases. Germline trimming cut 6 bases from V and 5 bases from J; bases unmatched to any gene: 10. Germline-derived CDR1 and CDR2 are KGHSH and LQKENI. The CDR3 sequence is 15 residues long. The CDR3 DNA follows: TGTGCCAGCTCTCCCGGGACAGGGACGACTGAGACCCAGTACTTC. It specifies CASSPGTGTTETQYF.

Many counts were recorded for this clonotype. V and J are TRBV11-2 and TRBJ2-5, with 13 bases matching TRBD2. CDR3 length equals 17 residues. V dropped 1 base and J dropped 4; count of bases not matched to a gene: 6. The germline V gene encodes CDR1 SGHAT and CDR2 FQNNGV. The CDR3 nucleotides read TGTGCCAGCAGCTTAGGGACCGGACTAGCGGGAGTAGAGACCCAGTACTTC. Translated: CASSLGTGLAGVETQYF.

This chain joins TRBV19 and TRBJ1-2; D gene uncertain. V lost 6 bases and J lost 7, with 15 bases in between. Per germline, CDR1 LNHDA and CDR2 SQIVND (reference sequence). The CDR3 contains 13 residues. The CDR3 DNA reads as TGTGCCAGTAGCCCCCCAGGCCGTGGTGGCTACACCTTC. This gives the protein CASSPPGRGGYTF.

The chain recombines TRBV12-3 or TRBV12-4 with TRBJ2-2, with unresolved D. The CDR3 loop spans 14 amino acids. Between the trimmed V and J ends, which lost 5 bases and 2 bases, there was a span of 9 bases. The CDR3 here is CASSLTPNTGELFF. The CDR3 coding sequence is TGTGCCAGCAGTCTAACCCCTAACACCGGGGAGCTGTTTTTT.

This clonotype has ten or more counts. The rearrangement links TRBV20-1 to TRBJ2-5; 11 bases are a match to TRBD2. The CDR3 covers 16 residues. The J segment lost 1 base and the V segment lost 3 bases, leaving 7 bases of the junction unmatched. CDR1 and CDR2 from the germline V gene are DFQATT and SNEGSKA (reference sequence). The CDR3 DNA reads TGCAGTGCTAGGTTACTAGCGGGAGTAGGCCAAGAGACCCAGTACTTC. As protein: CSARLLAGVGQETQYF.

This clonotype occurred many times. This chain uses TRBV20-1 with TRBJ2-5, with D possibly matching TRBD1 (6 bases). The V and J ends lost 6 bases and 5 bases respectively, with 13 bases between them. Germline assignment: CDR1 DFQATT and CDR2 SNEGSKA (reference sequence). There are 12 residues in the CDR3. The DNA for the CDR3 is TGCAGTGCGCCCAGGGGCGCGGAGACCCAGTACTTC. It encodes CSAPRGAETQYF.

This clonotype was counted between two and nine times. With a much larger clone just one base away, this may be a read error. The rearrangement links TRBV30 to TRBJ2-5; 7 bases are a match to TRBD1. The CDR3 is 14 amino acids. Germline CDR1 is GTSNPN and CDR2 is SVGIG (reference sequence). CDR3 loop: CAWSPGQAKGTRYF. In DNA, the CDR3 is TGTGCCTGGAGCCCTGGACAGGCCAAGGGGACCCGGTACTTC.

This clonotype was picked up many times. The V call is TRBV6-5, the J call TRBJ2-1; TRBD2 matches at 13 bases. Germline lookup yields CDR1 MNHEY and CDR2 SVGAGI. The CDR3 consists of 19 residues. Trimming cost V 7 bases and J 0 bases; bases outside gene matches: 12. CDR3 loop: CASIPVPGLAGSSYNEQFF. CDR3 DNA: TGTGCCAGCATTCCGGTCCCGGGACTAGCGGGAAGCTCCTACAATGAGCAGTTCTTC.

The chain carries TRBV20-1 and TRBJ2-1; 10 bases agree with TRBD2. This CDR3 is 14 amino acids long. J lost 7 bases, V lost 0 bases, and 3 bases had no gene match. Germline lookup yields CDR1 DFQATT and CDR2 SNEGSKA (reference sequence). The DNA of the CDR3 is TGCAGTGCTAGAGACCCGGGACTAGCGAATGAGCAGTTCTTC. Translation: CSARDPGLANEQFF.

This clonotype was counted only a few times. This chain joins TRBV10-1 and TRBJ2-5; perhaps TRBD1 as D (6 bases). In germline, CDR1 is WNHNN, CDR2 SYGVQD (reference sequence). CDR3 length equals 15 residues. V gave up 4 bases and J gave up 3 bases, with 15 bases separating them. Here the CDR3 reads CASSVVRDIKETQYF. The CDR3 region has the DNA TGCGCCAGCAGTGTTGTCCGGGACATCAAAGAGACCCAGTACTTC.

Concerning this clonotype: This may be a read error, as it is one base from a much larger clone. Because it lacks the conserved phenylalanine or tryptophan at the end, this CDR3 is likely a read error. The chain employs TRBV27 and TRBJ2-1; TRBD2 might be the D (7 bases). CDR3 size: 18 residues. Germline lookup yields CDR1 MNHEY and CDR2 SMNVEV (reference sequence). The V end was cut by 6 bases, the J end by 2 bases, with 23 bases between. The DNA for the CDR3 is TGTGCCAGCAGCCCTTTACGGGGGGCGCTGGCTACCTACAATGAGCAGTTCCTC. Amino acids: CASSPLRGALATYNEQFL.

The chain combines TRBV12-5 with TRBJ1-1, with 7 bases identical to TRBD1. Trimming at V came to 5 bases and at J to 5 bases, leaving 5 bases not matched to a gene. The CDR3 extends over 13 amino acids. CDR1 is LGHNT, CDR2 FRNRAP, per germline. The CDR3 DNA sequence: TGTGCTAGTGGTCGACAGGGTATGACTGAAGCTTTCTTT. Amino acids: CASGRQGMTEAFF.

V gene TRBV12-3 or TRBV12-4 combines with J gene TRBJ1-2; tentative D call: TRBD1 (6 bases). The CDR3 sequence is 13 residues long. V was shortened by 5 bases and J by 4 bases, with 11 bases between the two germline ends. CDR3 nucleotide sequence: TGTGCCAGCAGTCCTGGACAGATCTATGGCTACACCTTC. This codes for CASSPGQIYGYTF.

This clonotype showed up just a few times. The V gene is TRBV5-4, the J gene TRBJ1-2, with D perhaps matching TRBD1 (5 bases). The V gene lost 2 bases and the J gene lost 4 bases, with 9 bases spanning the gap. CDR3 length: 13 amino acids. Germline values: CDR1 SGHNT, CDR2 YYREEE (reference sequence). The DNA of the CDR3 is TGTGCCAGCAGCTTTTCAGGGTCCTATGGCTACACCTTC. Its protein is CASSFSGSYGYTF.

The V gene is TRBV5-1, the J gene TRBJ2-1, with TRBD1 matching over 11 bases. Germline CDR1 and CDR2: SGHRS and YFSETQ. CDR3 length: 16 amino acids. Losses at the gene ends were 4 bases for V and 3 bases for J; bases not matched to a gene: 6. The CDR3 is CASSPKDRGLYNEQFF. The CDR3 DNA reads TGCGCCAGCAGCCCCAAGGACAGGGGGCTCTACAATGAGCAGTTCTTC. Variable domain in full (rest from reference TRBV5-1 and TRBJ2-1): KAGVTQTPRYLIKTRGQQVTLSCSPISGHRSVSWYQQTPGQGLQFLFEYFSETQRNKGNFPGRFSGRQFSNSRSEMNVSTLELGDSALYLCASSPKDRGLYNEQFFGPGTRLTVL.

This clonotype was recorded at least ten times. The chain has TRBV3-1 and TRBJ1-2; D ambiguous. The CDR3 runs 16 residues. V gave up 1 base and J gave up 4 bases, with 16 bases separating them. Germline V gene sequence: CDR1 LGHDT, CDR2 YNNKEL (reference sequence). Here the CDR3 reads CASSQGFGSGSYGYTF. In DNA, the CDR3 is TGTGCCAGCAGCCAAGGTTTTGGCTCAGGTAGCTATGGCTACACCTTC.

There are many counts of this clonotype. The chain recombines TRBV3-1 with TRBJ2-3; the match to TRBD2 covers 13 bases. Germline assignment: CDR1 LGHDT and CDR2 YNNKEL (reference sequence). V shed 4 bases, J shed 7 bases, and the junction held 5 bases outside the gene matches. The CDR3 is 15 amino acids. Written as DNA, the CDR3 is TGTGCCAGCAGCCCCACTAGCGGGGGGGCGCATACGCAGTATTTT. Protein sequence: CASSPTSGGAHTQYF.

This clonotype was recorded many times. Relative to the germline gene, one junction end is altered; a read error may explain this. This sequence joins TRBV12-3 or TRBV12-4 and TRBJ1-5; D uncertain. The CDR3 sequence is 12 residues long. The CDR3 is CASNLPNLPQHF. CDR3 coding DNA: TGTGCCAGCAACCTCCCGAATCTGCCCCAGCATTTT.

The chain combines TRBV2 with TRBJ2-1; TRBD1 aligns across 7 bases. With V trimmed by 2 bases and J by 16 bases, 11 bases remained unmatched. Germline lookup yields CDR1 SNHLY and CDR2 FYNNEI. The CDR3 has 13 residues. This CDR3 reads CASSEWNKSGGFF. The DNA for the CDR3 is TGTGCCAGCAGTGAATGGAATAAGTCAGGGGGTTTCTTC.

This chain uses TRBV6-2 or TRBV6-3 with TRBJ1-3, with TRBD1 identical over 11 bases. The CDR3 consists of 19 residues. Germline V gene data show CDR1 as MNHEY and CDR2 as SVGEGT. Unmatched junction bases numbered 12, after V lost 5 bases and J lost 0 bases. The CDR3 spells CASSAPRDRGAFSGNTIYF. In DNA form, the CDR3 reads TGTGCCAGCAGTGCCCCCCGGGACAGGGGGGCCTTCTCTGGAAACACCATATATTTT.